The present entry profiles one TCR beta chain with its context. As yet, its antigen is unknown. In germline, CDR1 is SGHRS, CDR2 YFSETQ. The CDR3 is made up of 15 amino acids. The J segment lost 0 bases and the V segment lost 1 base, leaving 2 bases of the junction unmatched. The record originates from a study of OX40 agonist ivuxolimab in advanced cancers. The overall study: The study reported partial responses in three patients: one hepatocellular carcinoma, two cutaneous melanoma.

Method: immunoSEQ multiplex PCR; TCRdb's copy keeps in-frame clones and lacks some. The repertoire includes some 64,000 clones, more than 90% of them detected once, and 0.62% sits in the top ten. Study findings and constraints: Both blood CD4+ and CD8+ T cells showed clonal growth by week 6 at 0.1 to 3.0 mg/kg.

The TCR comes from an adult with an advanced solid tumor such as melanoma, head and neck, liver or kidney cancer. The chain couples TRBV5-1 to TRBJ1-1, with 8 bases that match TRBD1. Sequencing used CD4+ or CD8+ T cells sorted from blood, obtained in a trial of the OX40 agonist ivuxolimab. The CDR3 DNA follows: TGCGCCAGCAGCTTGCAGGGGGCTTTGAACACTGAAGCTTTCTTT. It encodes CASSLQGALNTEAFF.